The 4 T cell receptor beta chains below come from one sample, sequenced in a study of CD8+ T cells in alopecia areata. Treatment defined: oral pan-JAK inhibitor, 5-10 mg twice daily. Once RNA had been extracted, it was reverse transcribed into cDNA to act as the sequencing template. Repertoires were generated with immunoSEQ multiplex PCR, while TCRdb's copy carries only in-frame clones and drops some. The profile shows about 100,000 clones, about 60% of them singletons. This specimen consisted of CD8+ T cells sorted from blood, obtained at approximately week 56, from a patient treated with tofacitinib. The receptors originated from a human donor with alopecia areata.

In this sample, this clone turned up once. This rearrangement joins TRBV2 to TRBJ2-2; no reliable D call. Trimming took off 8 bases at V and 0 bases at J, with 10 bases between the two ends. Germline CDR1 SNHLY, CDR2 FYNNEI. The CDR3 is made up of 14 amino acids. The chain's CDR3 is CASGVGPNTGELFF. DNA for the CDR3: TGTGCCAGCGGGGTAGGGCCGAACACCGGGGAGCTGTTTTTT.

As DNA, the CDR3 is TGTGCCAGCAGCGCTCGCCGGGACAGAGGATATTACGAGCAGTACTTC. Translation: CASSARRDRGYYEQYF. The chain carries TRBV9 and TRBJ2-7; 7 bases are a match to TRBD1. Losses at the gene ends were 3 bases for V and 4 bases for J; bases not matched to a gene: 13. Germline V CDR1 and CDR2: SGDLS, YYNGEE. This CDR3 has 16 amino acids.

The genes are TRBV6-5 and TRBJ2-2; possibly TRBD1 for D (6 bases). The V gene's germline CDR1 is MNHEY and CDR2 SVGAGI. The V end was cut by 4 bases, the J end by 6 bases, with 9 bases between. CDR3 length equals 13 residues. This CDR3 reads CASSWGPAGELFF. The CDR3 DNA reads as TGTGCCAGCAGTTGGGGGCCGGCCGGGGAGCTGTTTTTT.

The V gene is TRBV9, the J gene TRBJ2-3, with 9 positions matching TRBD2. In germline, CDR1 is SGDLS, CDR2 YYNGEE. This CDR3 has 18 residues. The J segment lost 5 bases and the V segment lost 0 bases, leaving 13 bases of the junction unmatched. Here the CDR3 reads CASSVGSGGPPLGDTQYF. The CDR3 bases are TGTGCCAGCAGCGTAGGCAGCGGGGGGCCACCCCTTGGAGATACGCAGTATTTT.